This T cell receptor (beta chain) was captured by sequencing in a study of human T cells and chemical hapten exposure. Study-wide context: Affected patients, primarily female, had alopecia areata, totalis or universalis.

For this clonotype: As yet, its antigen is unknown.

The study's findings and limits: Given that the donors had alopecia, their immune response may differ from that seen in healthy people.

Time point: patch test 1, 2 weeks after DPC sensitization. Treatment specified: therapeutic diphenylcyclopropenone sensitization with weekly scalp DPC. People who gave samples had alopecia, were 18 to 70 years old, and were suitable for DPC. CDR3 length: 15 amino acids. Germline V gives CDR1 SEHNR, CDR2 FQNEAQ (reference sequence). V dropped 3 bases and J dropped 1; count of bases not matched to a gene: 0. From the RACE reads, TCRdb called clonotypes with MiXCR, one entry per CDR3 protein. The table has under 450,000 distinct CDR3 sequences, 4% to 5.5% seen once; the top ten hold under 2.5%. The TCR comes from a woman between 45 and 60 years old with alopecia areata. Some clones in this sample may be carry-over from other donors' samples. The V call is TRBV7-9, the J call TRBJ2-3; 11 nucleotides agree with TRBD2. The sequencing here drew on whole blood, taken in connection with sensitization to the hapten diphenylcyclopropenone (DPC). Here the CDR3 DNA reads TGTGCCAGCAGCTTTAGCGGGGGGGGCACAGATACGCAGTATTTT. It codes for CASSFSGGGTDTQYF.